Each of the 18 T cell receptor beta chains below was sequenced from the same sample in a study of T cell responses to AZD1222 COVID-19 vaccine. The method was immunoSEQ multiplex PCR; TCRdb's version includes in-frame clones alone and lacks a portion of them. The sample carries 54,000 or so clones, about 85% recorded once. The input for sequencing was peripheral blood, taken on day 0 of AZD1222 vaccination. The receptor source for this set is an adult in good health.

The rearrangement uses TRBV5-6 and TRBJ2-7; 10 bases line up with TRBD1. The CDR3 covers 17 residues. The ends lost 0 bases at V and 0 bases at J; junction bases unmatched: 6. From germline, CDR1 is SGHDT and CDR2 YYEEEE. CDR3 nucleotides: TGTGCCAGCAGCTTGGGGAAGAGGACAGGGGGCTCCTACGAGCAGTACTTC. Protein product: CASSLGKRTGGSYEQYF.

The chain has TRBV5-5 and TRBJ1-5, with TRBD1 identical over 7 bases. The CDR3 is made up of 13 amino acids. Germline loops: CDR1 SGHKS, CDR2 YYEKEE (reference sequence). The V segment lost 3 bases and the J segment 7 bases; nucleotides outside the gene matches: 4. The CDR3: CASSSTGDQPQHF. The CDR3 nucleotides are TGTGCCAGCAGCTCAACAGGGGACCAGCCCCAGCATTTT.

J is TRBJ2-7 and V is TRBV4-3; no clear D. Germline CDR1 and CDR2: LGHNA and YSLEER. With 0 bases removed from V and 3 bases from J, the gap between germline ends came to 12 bases. This CDR3 comprises 15 residues. The CDR3 loop is CASSQEDHIGYEQYF. CDR3 DNA: TGCGCCAGCAGCCAAGAAGACCACATCGGCTACGAGCAGTACTTC.

The chain links TRBV27 to TRBJ1-4; D is unclear. Germline-derived CDR1 and CDR2 are MNHEY and SMNVEV (reference sequence). This CDR3 comprises 16 residues. Trimming pared 4 bases from V and 0 bases from J, leaving 12 bases between. CDR3 residues: CASSSEQSSTNEKLFF. CDR3 nucleotides: TGTGCCAGCAGTTCCGAGCAGTCCTCAACTAATGAAAAACTGTTTTTT.

The CDR3 sequence is CASSPLGAGTGETQYF. The CDR3 DNA reads as TGTGCCAGCAGCCCCCTCGGGGCGGGGACGGGAGAGACCCAGTACTTC. This chain joins TRBV9 and TRBJ2-5, with TRBD2 as a possible D gene (6 bases). V was clipped by 4 bases and J by 4 bases, with 20 bases between them. This CDR3 has 16 residues. CDR1 is SGDLS, CDR2 YYNGEE, per germline.

The V and J genes are TRBV28 and TRBJ2-4; D is possibly TRBD1 or TRBD2 (5 bases each). V dropped 4 bases and J dropped 0 bases, with 10 bases sitting between them. This CDR3 has 15 residues. Germline V gene data show CDR1 as MDHEN and CDR2 as SYDVKM. CDR3 nucleotides: TGTGCCAGCAGTTGGGACGAGGGAGCCAAAAACATTCAGTACTTC. It is translated as CASSWDEGAKNIQYF.

This chain joins TRBV5-1 and TRBJ2-3; D might be TRBD1 (6 bases). Germline CDR1 and CDR2: SGHRS and YFSETQ. The ends were cut back, 5 bases at V and 5 bases at J, with 15 bases in the middle. The CDR3 contains 14 residues. The CDR3 DNA sequence: TGCGCCAGCAGACAGGGACACTTTGAAGATACGCAGTATTTT. Translation: CASRQGHFEDTQYF.

This sequence joins TRBV18 and TRBJ1-3, with 7 positions matching TRBD1. Trimming at V came to 6 bases and at J to 2 bases, leaving 10 bases not matched to a gene. The CDR3 totals 16 residues. Germline loops: CDR1 KGHSH, CDR2 LQKENI. CDR3 nucleotides: TGTGCCAGCTCTACCGGGCGACAGGGCGCTGGAAACACCATATATTTT. Its translation: CASSTGRQGAGNTIYF. Supplemented by reference TRBV18 and TRBJ1-3, the full variable domain reads NAGVMQNPRHLVRRRGQEARLRCSPMKGHSHVYWYRQLPEEGLKFMVYLQKENIIDESGMPKERFSAEFPKEGPSILRIQQVVRGDSAAYFCASSTGRQGAGNTIYFGEGSWLTVV.

The gene calls are TRBV19 and TRBJ2-7; D possibly corresponds to TRBD1 (6 bases). The ends were cut back, 10 bases at V and 3 bases at J, with 19 bases in the middle. The CDR3 contains 14 residues. Per germline, CDR1 LNHDA and CDR2 SQIVND (reference sequence). Written as DNA, the CDR3 is TGTGCCACCCAAAACAGGGATGGGGTCTACGAGCAGTACTTC. It codes for CATQNRDGVYEQYF. The full variable domain, with the rest looked up from reference TRBV19 and TRBJ2-7, is DGGITQSPKYLFRKEGQNVTLSCEQNLNHDAMYWYRQDPGQGLRLIYYSQIVNDFQKGDIAEGYSVSREKKESFPLTVTSAQKNPTAFYLCATQNRDGVYEQYFGPGTRLTVT.

The V call is TRBV6-5, the J call TRBJ1-2, with a possible D match to TRBD1 (6 bases). CDR3 size: 14 residues. Trimming left V 4 bases short and J 2 bases short, with 11 bases between. Germline CDR1 is MNHEY and CDR2 is SVGAGI. The CDR3 sequence is CASSSGQTNYGYTF. CDR3 nucleotide sequence: TGTGCCAGCAGTTCCGGACAGACCAACTATGGCTACACCTTC.

This sequence joins TRBV7-2 and TRBJ2-3; no reliable D call. CDR1 and CDR2 from the germline V gene are SGHTA and FQGNSA. This CDR3 has 14 residues. V lost 8 bases, J lost 2 bases, and 14 bases lay in between. CDR3 nucleotide sequence: TGTGCCAGCCCCGTCGAAGGGAACACAGATACGCAGTATTTT. Translating gives CASPVEGNTDTQYF.

The chain links TRBV6-5 to TRBJ2-7; D gene uncertain. The CDR3 is 13 residues long. The germline CDR1 and CDR2 sequences are MNHEY and SVGAGI. The V end lost 4 bases, the J end lost 1 base, and 8 bases lay between the germline ends. CDR3 in DNA: TGTGCCAGCAGTTCCGCCCCGTCCTACGAGCAGTACTTC. Protein: CASSSAPSYEQYF.

V is TRBV28 and J is TRBJ1-5; TRBD1 matches 8 bases. Germline CDR1 and CDR2: MDHEN and SYDVKM. J was trimmed by 6 bases and V by 10 bases; bases with no gene match: 8. The length of the CDR3 is 13 residues. The CDR3 coding sequence is TGTGCCACCAAGACAGGGGCGGCTCAGCCCCAGCATTTT. Protein: CATKTGAAQPQHF.

The chain couples TRBV9 to TRBJ2-5; no clear D. The CDR3 spans 14 residues. V lost 3 bases to trimming and J lost 2 bases, with 11 bases between them. Germline CDR1 reads SGDLS; CDR2 reads YYNGEE. CDR3 amino acids: CASSETNDQETQYF. Written as DNA, the CDR3 is TGTGCCAGCAGCGAGACCAACGATCAAGAGACCCAGTACTTC.

The rearrangement joins TRBV6-2 or TRBV6-3 to TRBJ2-7, with 9 bases fitting TRBD1. Germline CDR1 and CDR2: MNHEY and SVGEGT. The J segment lost 3 bases and the V segment lost 0 bases, leaving 6 bases of the junction unmatched. CDR3 size: 16 residues. CDR3 sequence reads: CASSYSKDRGDYEQYF. For the CDR3, the DNA is TGTGCCAGCAGTTACTCGAAAGACAGGGGGGACTACGAGCAGTACTTC.

The chain recombines TRBV19 with TRBJ2-5; no reliable D call. The germline V gene has CDR1 LNHDA and CDR2 SQIVND (reference sequence). The CDR3 is 12 amino acids. The V and J ends lost 4 bases and 4 bases respectively, with 7 bases between them. The DNA for the CDR3 is TGTGCCAGTAGTACCGATACAGAGACCCAGTACTTC. It is translated as CASSTDTETQYF.

V is TRBV3-1 (or the pseudogene TRBV3-2) and J is TRBJ2-7; no clear D gene. CDR1 LGHDT and CDR2 YNNKEL come from the germline V gene (reference sequence). CDR3 length equals 11 residues. The V gene lost 1 base and the J gene lost 4 bases, with 2 bases spanning the gap. The DNA for the CDR3 is TGTGCCAGCAGCCAAGCTTACGAGCAGTACTTC. Protein product: CASSQAYEQYF.

The chain links TRBV30 to TRBJ1-6, with D tentatively TRBD1 (5 bases). V gave up 2 bases and J gave up 6 bases, with 11 bases separating them. This CDR3 has 14 residues. Germline V lookup: CDR1 GTSNPN, CDR2 SVGIG (reference sequence). This CDR3 is CAWSNRQFNSPLHF. CDR3 nucleotides: TGTGCCTGGAGTAACCGACAGTTTAATTCACCCCTCCACTTT.